Below, one T cell receptor beta chain is given with its context. The data stem from a study of blood T cell repertoires in COVID-19. Turning to the study itself: From the United States, Italy and Spain came samples of acute and convalescent COVID-19.

Per the authors' pipeline: It was from reference gene primer amplification that nucleated cell counts were estimated. Assay: immunoSEQ multiplex PCR; the TCRdb copy retains only in-frame clones and omits some. The DNA gave D and trimming, while V, J and clone size come from that table. This sample has around 300,000 clones, with roughly 90% found just once. The sequenced sample was peripheral blood. The sequence came from a woman in her forties who had recovered from COVID-19.

The CDR3, as DNA: TGTGCCAGCAGCGCCTCAGGGGGGAACGAGCAGTACTTC. This translates into CASSASGGNEQYF. The chain carries TRBV11-3 and TRBJ2-7, with D possibly matching TRBD1 (7 bases). This CDR3 has 13 amino acids. CDR1 is SGHNT, CDR2 YENEEA, per germline. Trimming took off 5 bases at V and 5 bases at J, with 13 bases between the two ends.